This T cell receptor (beta chain) was recovered during a study of cytomegalovirus exposure and HLA in healthy donors. Study conclusions and caveats: Later on, an analysis found that several of the most significant clusters appeared to be linked to common viral pathogens, which included parvovirus B19. Analysis was carried out at a later point, and it linked a missense DCLRE1C variant to TCR beta V- and J-gene trimming. According to an earlier analysis, most TCR beta V segments yielded productive rearrangements about 90% or about 30% of the time.

This CDR3 region has 10 residues. Germline V gives CDR1 MNHNS, CDR2 SASEGT. Trimming cost V 3 bases and J 11 bases, with 7 bases left between them. This clone was counted between two and nine times. The antigen is not known. Amplification used 60 Vbeta primers and 13 Jbeta primers. This table comes from immunoSEQ multiplex PCR, and its TCRdb copy is limited to in-frame clones, with some not included. Of under 200,000 clones in the sample, roughly four fifths were seen once. This chain joins TRBV6-1 and TRBJ1-2; unclear D gene. The sequencing input was PBMCs. This receptor was obtained from a man aged 50-59 years in good health and CMV-seropositive. The CDR3 region is CASSEYRYTF. The CDR3 coding sequence is TGTGCCAGCAGTGAGTACAGATACACCTTC.